One sample yielded the 6 T cell receptor beta chains listed below, sequenced in a study of regulatory T cells in long-lasting Graves disease (dated by TCRdb to the early 2020s). According to the study, the label for this sample's time point signals: newly diagnosed GD, antithyroid drugs for less than 3 months. For both TCR sequencing and RNA sequencing, RNA was extracted from PBMCs in TRIzol. The method was multiplex PCR. Sequencing relied on an Illumina HiSeq 4000. iRepertoire HTBI primers and Arm-PCR amplification of CDR3 regions were used to construct TCR beta libraries. The public reads were reanalyzed by TCRdb: fastp trimming at Q25, MiXCR alignment, in-frame beta chains only. Each CDR3 protein appears once, grouped with its most common genes and DNA. This sample holds more than 300,000 distinct CDR3 sequences; about 14% were observed only once. The biggest ten clones account for about 24% of the sample.

This sample comprised peripheral blood mononuclear cells (PBMCs), obtained at new diagnosis, from a patient treated with antithyroid drugs. The receptors were gathered from a female donor with Graves disease.

This clonotype has at least ten counts. The V call is TRBV11-1, the J call TRBJ1-1; D is ambiguous. This CDR3 has 13 residues. CDR1 and CDR2 (germline): SGHAT, FQDESV (reference sequence). V lost 7 bases and J 0 bases, leaving 9 bases between the germline ends. CDR3 residues: CASNRRMNTEAFF. The CDR3 DNA follows: TGTGCCAGCAATCGAAGGATGAACACTGAAGCTTTCTTT.

This clonotype came up many times. The J gene is TRBJ2-3, the V gene TRBV7-3; D is unclear. There are 16 residues in the CDR3. With 0 bases removed from V and 2 bases from J, the gap between germline ends came to 12 bases. Per germline, CDR1 SGHTA and CDR2 FQGTGA. The CDR3 sequence is CASSLTSTRPTDTQYF. The CDR3 nucleotides read TGTGCCAGCAGCTTAACTAGCACCCGTCCCACAGATACGCAGTATTTT.

The chain joins TRBV20-1 to TRBJ2-1; 11 bases fit TRBD2. Germline V gene lookup returns CDR1 DFQATT and CDR2 SNEGSKA (reference sequence). The CDR3 consists of 15 residues. After removal of 4 bases from V and 10 bases from J, the junction contained 12 bases not matched to a gene. The CDR3: CSATTSGRLFEEQFF. The CDR3 nucleotides read TGCAGTGCTACTACTAGCGGGAGATTATTTGAGGAGCAGTTCTTC.

This clonotype has a count of ten or more. This sequence joins TRBV6-2 or TRBV6-3 and TRBJ2-3, with 8 positions matching TRBD1. The CDR3 runs to 14 residues. Germline trimming cut 5 bases from V and 4 bases from J; bases unmatched to any gene: 5. Germline assignment: CDR1 MNHEY and CDR2 SVGEGT. In DNA form, the CDR3 reads TGTGCCAGCAGTGGCCTACAGGGGGCAGATACGCAGTATTTT. This encodes CASSGLQGADTQYF.

This clonotype was observed many times. The chain joins TRBV14 to TRBJ2-2; D is unresolved. CDR1 and CDR2 (germline): SGHDN, FVKESK. The germline V and J ends were trimmed by 5 bases and 3 bases, with 7 bases remaining between them. CDR3 length: 13 amino acids. In nucleotides, the CDR3 is TGTGCCAGCAGCATACGTGACACCGGGGAGCTGTTTTTT. Protein sequence: CASSIRDTGELFF. Drawing the rest from reference TRBV14 and TRBJ2-2, the complete variable domain is EAGVTQFPSHSVIEKGQTVTLRCDPISGHDNLYWYRRVMGKEIKFLLHFVKESKQDESGMPNNRFLAERTGGTYSTLKVQPAELEDSGVYFCASSIRDTGELFFGEGSRLTVL.

The sample holds many counts of this clonotype. V is TRBV28 and J is TRBJ2-3; D is possibly TRBD2 (5 bases). Germline V gene lookup returns CDR1 MDHEN and CDR2 SYDVKM. Between the trimmed V and J ends, which lost 10 bases and 2 bases, there was a span of 25 bases. This CDR3 has 17 residues. CDR3 DNA sequence: TGTGCCACCAACGAAGGGTCCGGACTCGAAATCACAGATACGCAGTATTTT. As protein: CATNEGSGLEITDTQYF. Drawing the rest from reference TRBV28 and TRBJ2-3, the complete variable domain is DVKVTQSSRYLVKRTGEKVFLECVQDMDHENMFWYRQDPGLGLRLIYFSYDVKMKEKGDIPEGYSVSREKKERFSLILESASTNQTSMYLCATNEGSGLEITDTQYFGPGTRLTVL.